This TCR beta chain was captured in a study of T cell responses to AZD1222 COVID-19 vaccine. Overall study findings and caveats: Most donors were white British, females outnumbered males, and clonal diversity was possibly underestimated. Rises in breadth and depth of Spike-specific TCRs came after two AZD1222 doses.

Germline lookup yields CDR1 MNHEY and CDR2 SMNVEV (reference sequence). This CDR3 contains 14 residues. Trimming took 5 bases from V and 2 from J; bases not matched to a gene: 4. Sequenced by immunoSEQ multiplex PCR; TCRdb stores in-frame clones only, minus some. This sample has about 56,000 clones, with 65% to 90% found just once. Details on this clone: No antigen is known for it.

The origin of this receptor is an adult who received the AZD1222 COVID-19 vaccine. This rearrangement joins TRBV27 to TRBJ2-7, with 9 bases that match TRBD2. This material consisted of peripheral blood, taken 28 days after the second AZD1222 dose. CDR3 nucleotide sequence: TGTGCCAGCAGTAACATAGCGGGAGCCTACGAGCAGTACTTC. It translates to CASSNIAGAYEQYF.